This T cell receptor (beta chain) was captured by sequencing in a study of control samples from healthy donors and cancer patients. Clones were read by immunoSEQ multiplex PCR, and TCRdb kept only the in-frame ones, dropping some. The sample consists of over 150,000 clones, approximately 93% of them appearing once. Trimming removed 6 bases from V and 1 base from J, with 9 bases in between. Looked up from germline, CDR1 is SEHNR and CDR2 is FQNEAQ (reference sequence). The CDR3 is 13 amino acids. The J gene is TRBJ1-1, the V gene TRBV7-9; D uncertain. This receptor was taken from a man aged 35 to 55 in good health. The sequencing sample was made of blood. The CDR3 DNA is TGTGCCAGCAGTCCTAGGGAGAACACTGAAGCTTTCTTT. Residues: CASSPRENTEAFF.